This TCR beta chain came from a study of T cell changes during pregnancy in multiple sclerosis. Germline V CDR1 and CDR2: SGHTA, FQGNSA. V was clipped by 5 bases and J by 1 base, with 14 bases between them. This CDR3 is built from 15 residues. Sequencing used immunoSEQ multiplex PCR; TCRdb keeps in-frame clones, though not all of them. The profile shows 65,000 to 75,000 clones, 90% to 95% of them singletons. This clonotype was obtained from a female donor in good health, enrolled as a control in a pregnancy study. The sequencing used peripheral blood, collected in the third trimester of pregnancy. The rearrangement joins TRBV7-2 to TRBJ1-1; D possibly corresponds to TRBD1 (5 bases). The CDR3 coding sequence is TGTGCCAGCAGCCCGCAGGGACTCTCGAACACTGAAGCTTTCTTT. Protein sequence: CASSPQGLSNTEAFF.